The 27 T cell receptor beta chains given below trace back to one sample, sequenced in a study of shared clonotypes between healthy human individuals. The assay was immunoSEQ multiplex PCR, and TCRdb's table has in-frame clones only and misses some. Here the sample spans 2 million to 2.5 million clones, 80% to 95% being singletons. The sample consisted of naive CD4+ T cells from PBMCs. The sample's subset: CD45RA+ positively selected. Every receptor here comes from a man in his late teens or twenties in good health. Some clones in this sample may be carry-over from other donors' samples.

This clone was seen more than once but under ten times. The rearrangement joins TRBV6-1 to TRBJ1-2, with 8 positions matching TRBD1. In germline, CDR1 is MNHNS, CDR2 SASEGT. V lost 6 bases and J lost 7; bases outside the gene matches: 4. There are 12 residues in the CDR3. The CDR3 region is CASRTGDGGYTF. In DNA form, the CDR3 reads TGTGCCAGCAGGACAGGGGACGGTGGCTACACCTTC.

The chain links TRBV4-3 to TRBJ1-2, with D perhaps TRBD1 (6 bases). Germline CDR1 and CDR2: LGHNA and YSLEER. There are 13 residues in the CDR3. Between the trimmed V and J ends, which lost 1 base and 8 bases, there was a span of 11 bases. The CDR3 bases are TGCGCCAGCAGCCAAGTACAGGGTAGAGGCTACACCTTC. Translated, it gives CASSQVQGRGYTF.

This clone was counted only a few times. The sample contains more than one DNA sequence encoding this CDR3. The genes are TRBV7-9 and TRBJ1-2, with D maybe TRBD1 (5 bases). The CDR3 contains 13 residues. Trimming took 1 base from V and 4 from J, leaving 7 bases between them. In germline, CDR1 is SEHNR, CDR2 FQNEAQ (reference sequence). The CDR3 DNA reads TGTGCCAGCAGCTTAGGACAGAGCTATGGCTACACCTTC. It is translated as CASSLGQSYGYTF.

The rearrangement uses TRBV7-9 and TRBJ2-5, with D possibly being TRBD1 or TRBD2 (5 bases each). Germline CDR1 and CDR2: SEHNR and FQNEAQ (reference sequence). The CDR3 has 13 residues. Trimming took off 3 bases at V and 7 bases at J, with 12 bases between the two ends. CDR3 nucleotides: TGTGCCAGCAGCTTGTATGGTGGGGGGACCCAGTACTTC. This encodes CASSLYGGGTQYF.

The chain has TRBV7-2 and TRBJ2-1, with 7 positions matching TRBD2. CDR3 length equals 16 residues. Germline-derived CDR1 and CDR2 are SGHTA and FQGNSA. V trimming: 2 bases; J trimming: 2 bases; junction bases outside the gene matches: 6. CDR3 sequence: CASSLRGGIPYNEQFF. DNA for the CDR3: TGTGCCAGCAGCTTACGGGGAGGGATTCCCTACAATGAGCAGTTCTTC.

CDR3 nucleotide sequence: TGTGCCAGCTCGACCAGGGGGGCTGAAGCTTTCTTT. The encoded protein is CASSTRGAEAFF. J is TRBJ1-1 and V is TRBV18, with 7 bases fitting TRBD1. V dropped 6 bases and J dropped 6; count of bases not matched to a gene: 4. The germline gives CDR1 KGHSH, CDR2 LQKENI. The length of the CDR3 is 12 residues.

The chain is built from TRBV11-2 and TRBJ2-7; D remains unclear. Germline V lookup: CDR1 SGHAT, CDR2 FQNNGV. Trimming shortened V by 3 bases and J by 4 bases, and 16 bases separated the two germline ends. This CDR3 is built from 15 residues. This CDR3 is CASSFQAEMSYEQYF. The CDR3 nucleotides read TGTGCCAGCAGCTTTCAGGCCGAGATGTCGTACGAGCAGTACTTC.

The rearrangement joins TRBV28 to TRBJ2-3; TRBD2 matches 15 bases. The length of the CDR3 is 16 residues. Per germline, CDR1 MDHEN and CDR2 SYDVKM. Trimming cost V 6 bases and J 4 bases; bases outside gene matches: 5. The CDR3 DNA is TGTGCCAGCAGCCGAGGACTAGCGGGAGGGTCAGATACGCAGTATTTT. It is translated as CASSRGLAGGSDTQYF.

V and J are TRBV7-6 and TRBJ2-2; 7 bases line up with TRBD1. Germline lookup yields CDR1 SGHVS and CDR2 FNYEAQ. This CDR3 contains 16 residues. J was trimmed by 7 bases and V by 5 bases; bases with no gene match: 13. The chain's CDR3 is CASSRTTGYDVGELFF. The DNA of the CDR3 is TGTGCCAGCAGCCGCACGACAGGGTATGATGTCGGGGAGCTGTTTTTT.

The V and J genes are TRBV9 and TRBJ2-1; D may be TRBD1 (6 bases). CDR3 size: 15 residues. From germline, CDR1 is SGDLS and CDR2 YYNGEE. The V end was cut by 3 bases, the J end by 6 bases, with 16 bases between. The CDR3 nucleotides are TGTGCCAGCAGCGGGTTCCAGGGGCCACTCAATGAGCAGTTCTTC. Protein sequence: CASSGFQGPLNEQFF.

The chain joins TRBV27 to TRBJ2-3, with 9 bases aligning to TRBD2. CDR3 length equals 19 residues. From germline, CDR1 is MNHEY and CDR2 SMNVEV (reference sequence). V lost 7 bases, J lost 3 bases, and 20 bases stayed unmatched. CDR3 sequence reads: CASTPRGLAGLRGTDTQYF. CDR3 coding DNA: TGTGCCAGCACCCCCCGAGGCCTAGCGGGACTTCGAGGGACAGATACGCAGTATTTT.

This chain connects TRBV19 to TRBJ1-2, with 8 bases lining up with TRBD1. This CDR3 contains 13 residues. The germline V gene has CDR1 LNHDA and CDR2 SQIVND (reference sequence). Trimming took 5 bases from V and 7 from J; bases not matched to a gene: 6. The CDR3 protein is CASSQQGVGGYTF. In nucleotides, the CDR3 is TGTGCCAGTAGTCAACAGGGGGTAGGTGGCTACACCTTC. Based on the CDR3 plus reference TRBV19 and TRBJ1-2, the full variable domain is DGGITQSPKYLFRKEGQNVTLSCEQNLNHDAMYWYRQDPGQGLRLIYYSQIVNDFQKGDIAEGYSVSREKKESFPLTVTSAQKNPTAFYLCASSQQGVGGYTFGSGTRLTVV.

This sequence joins TRBV2 and TRBJ2-5; 11 bases map to TRBD2. Germline trimming cut 2 bases from V and 2 bases from J; bases unmatched to any gene: 1. The CDR3 is 15 amino acids. Germline-derived CDR1 and CDR2 are SNHLY and FYNNEI. The CDR3 is CASSERLAGQETQYF. The DNA of the CDR3 is TGTGCCAGCAGTGAAAGACTAGCGGGGCAAGAGACCCAGTACTTC.

The rearrangement links TRBV7-3 to TRBJ1-2; D unclear. The CDR3 runs to 11 residues. The germline V gene encodes CDR1 SGHTA and CDR2 FQGTGA. The V end was cut by 2 bases, the J end by 7 bases, with 5 bases between. The CDR3 DNA is TGTGCCAGCAGCTTAGTGGCTGGCTACACCTTC. It codes for CASSLVAGYTF. Variable domain in full (rest from reference TRBV7-3 and TRBJ1-2): GAGVSQTPSNKVTEKGKYVELRCDPISGHTALYWYRQSLGQGPEFLIYFQGTGAADDSGLPNDRFFAVRPEGSVSTLKIQRTERGDSAVYLCASSLVAGYTFGSGTRLTVV.

The chain carries TRBV28 and TRBJ1-5; possibly TRBD1 for D (6 bases). Trimming pared 5 bases from V and 0 bases from J, leaving 11 bases between. The CDR3 loop spans 15 amino acids. Germline values: CDR1 MDHEN, CDR2 SYDVKM. The CDR3 is CASSTGQNSNQPQHF. The CDR3 DNA reads TGTGCCAGCAGTACCGGACAGAATAGCAATCAGCCCCAGCATTTT.

This chain links TRBV28 with TRBJ1-1; no firm D call. CDR3 length: 14 residues. Germline CDR1 and CDR2: MDHEN and SYDVKM. Trimming took 6 bases from V and 0 from J, leaving 11 bases between them. CDR3 sequence (DNA): TGTGCCAGCAGGTATCAGGTCATGAACACTGAAGCTTTCTTT. Protein sequence: CASRYQVMNTEAFF.

The chain has TRBV11-2 and TRBJ2-7, with 10 bases identical to TRBD2. Germline V CDR1 and CDR2: SGHAT, FQNNGV. This CDR3 comprises 19 residues. J was trimmed by 3 bases and V by 5 bases; bases with no gene match: 19. The CDR3: CASSPSGGLASGSRYEQYF. The CDR3 nucleotides read TGTGCCAGCAGCCCCTCGGGGGGGTTAGCTAGCGGGAGTCGCTACGAGCAGTACTTC.

This sequence joins TRBV12-5 and TRBJ1-2, with D maybe TRBD1 (6 bases). Germline values: CDR1 LGHNT, CDR2 FRNRAP. V lost 6 bases and J lost 5, with 19 bases in between. CDR3 size: 15 residues. The CDR3 spells CASGAGGTSGYGYTF. DNA for the CDR3: TGTGCTAGTGGCGCGGGGGGCACCTCCGGATATGGCTACACCTTC.

The V gene is TRBV28, the J gene TRBJ1-5; 8 bases agree with TRBD1. CDR1 is MDHEN and CDR2 is SYDVKM in the germline V gene. Losses at the gene ends were 5 bases for V and 11 bases for J; bases not matched to a gene: 11. The length of the CDR3 is 14 residues. The CDR3 nucleotides read TGTGCCAGCAGTAGGACAGGGCGGGGCGGGGCCCAGCATTTT. Amino acid sequence: CASSRTGRGGAQHF.

The chain employs TRBV14 and TRBJ2-2, with D perhaps matching TRBD2 (7 bases). The V and J ends lost 4 bases and 2 bases respectively, with 26 bases between them. The CDR3 sequence is 20 residues long. From germline, CDR1 is SGHDN and CDR2 FVKESK. CDR3 in DNA: TGTGCCAGCAGCCCCTATCGGGGGGCGCTTGCCGTCGTTAACACCGGGGAGCTGTTTTTT. Encoded protein: CASSPYRGALAVVNTGELFF.

V and J are TRBV4-2 and TRBJ2-1; 9 nucleotides line up with TRBD1. The trim removed 1 base at V and 7 bases at J, leaving 14 bases unmatched. Germline V lookup: CDR1 LGHNA, CDR2 YNFKEQ. CDR3 length: 18 residues. CDR3 nucleotide sequence: TGTGCCAGCAGCCAAGCCTTCGGACAGGGGAGTCTTTTGAATGAGCAGTTCTTC. Protein: CASSQAFGQGSLLNEQFF.

V and J are TRBV7-7 and TRBJ2-5; unclear D gene. Deletions cut 11 bases from V and 1 base from J, with 8 bases between. The CDR3 contains 11 residues. Germline assignment: CDR1 SSHAT and CDR2 FNYEAQ (reference sequence). The CDR3, as DNA: TGTGCCCGAGCGCGCCAAGAGACCCAGTACTTC. This sequence encodes CARARQETQYF. The full variable domain, completed using reference TRBV7-7 and TRBJ2-5, is GAGVSQSPRYKVTKRGQDVTLRCDPISSHATLYWYQQALGQGPEFLTYFNYEAQPDKSGLPSDRFSAERPEGSISTLTIQRTEQRDSAMYRCARARQETQYFGPGTRLLVL.

The CDR3 reads CASSEYGGFSYEQYF. The CDR3 region has the DNA TGTGCCAGCAGTGAATATGGCGGCTTCTCCTACGAGCAGTACTTC. The chain employs TRBV6-1 and TRBJ2-7, with D unresolved. Looked up from germline, CDR1 is MNHNS and CDR2 is SASEGT. CDR3 length: 15 residues. Between the trimmed V and J ends, which lost 2 bases and 0 bases, there was a span of 11 bases.

The J gene is TRBJ2-1, the V gene TRBV2, with D possibly matching TRBD1 (6 bases). CDR3 size: 16 residues. CDR1 and CDR2 from the germline V gene are SNHLY and FYNNEI. Deletions cut 6 bases from V and 4 bases from J, with 19 bases between. CDR3 sequence (DNA): TGTGCCAGCAGGCTATGGGGGCAGTCCTTTTACAATGAGCAGTTCTTC. It encodes CASRLWGQSFYNEQFF.

The V and J genes are TRBV14 and TRBJ2-7, with a possible D match to TRBD1 (7 bases). CDR1 is SGHDN and CDR2 is FVKESK in the germline V gene. Trimming removed 1 base from V and 6 bases from J, with 10 bases in between. This CDR3 comprises 13 residues. The CDR3 sequence is CASSQAGGGEQYF. CDR3 DNA sequence: TGTGCCAGCAGCCAAGCAGGGGGAGGCGAGCAGTACTTC.

This rearrangement joins TRBV7-6 to TRBJ2-7; TRBD2 matches 9 bases. This CDR3 is built from 15 residues. Losses at the gene ends were 4 bases for V and 4 bases for J; bases not matched to a gene: 8. The V gene's germline CDR1 is SGHVS and CDR2 FNYEAQ. The CDR3 nucleotides read TGTGCCAGCAGCTCAATAGCGGGAGATACTTACGAGCAGTACTTC. Protein product: CASSSIAGDTYEQYF.

The genes are TRBV7-2 and TRBJ2-7; no reliable D call. The CDR3 is 15 amino acids. Germline-derived CDR1 and CDR2 are SGHTA and FQGNSA. V lost 5 bases to trimming and J lost 0 bases, with 14 bases between them. The CDR3 DNA sequence: TGTGCCAGCAGCCCCGATTGGGCGAACTCCTACGAGCAGTACTTC. Its translation: CASSPDWANSYEQYF. The full variable domain, in which reference TRBV7-2 and TRBJ2-7 provide the parts outside the CDR3, is GAGVSQSPSNKVTEKGKDVELRCDPISGHTALYWYRQSLGQGLEFLIYFQGNSAPDKSGLPSDRFSAERTGGSVSTLTIQRTQQEDSAVYLCASSPDWANSYEQYFGPGTRLTVT.